These 19 T cell receptor beta chains came from one sample sequenced in a study of cytomegalovirus exposure and HLA in healthy donors. The primer mix had 60 Vbeta and 13 Jbeta primers. Profiled with immunoSEQ multiplex PCR; TCRdb holds only in-frame clones, not every one. The sample records around 110,000 clones, 77% being singletons. Material: PBMCs. The receptors were gathered from a male donor in good health and CMV-seronegative.

The chain combines TRBV9 with TRBJ2-3; D possibly corresponds to TRBD1 (5 bases). The CDR3 covers 15 residues. V was clipped by 0 bases and J by 1 base, with 9 bases between them. The germline gives CDR1 SGDLS, CDR2 YYNGEE. The CDR3 spells CASSVEGIGTDTQYF. CDR3 sequence (DNA): TGTGCCAGCAGCGTAGAGGGGATTGGCACAGATACGCAGTATTTT.

The V gene is TRBV7-5, the J gene TRBJ2-5; the table assigns TRBD2, which was not confirmed against the DNA. TRBV7-5 has pseudogene status. This CDR3 is 15 amino acids long. CDR3 amino acids: CVELFWGRCQETQYF. CDR3 nucleotide sequence: TGTGTCGAACTATTTTGGGGGAGGTGCCAAGAGACCCAGTACTTC.

The gene calls are TRBV18 and TRBJ2-2; possible D gene TRBD2, 6 bases. V was cut by 3 bases and J by 6 bases, with 11 bases left in between. CDR3 size: 14 residues. The germline gives CDR1 KGHSH, CDR2 LQKENI. The CDR3 sequence: CASSPYSGAGELFF. The CDR3 nucleotides read TGTGCCAGCTCACCTTATTCGGGGGCCGGGGAGCTGTTTTTT.

This sequence joins TRBV5-1 and TRBJ1-1; D uncertain. V was pared by 2 bases and J by 4 bases, with 15 bases between. Germline V gives CDR1 SGHRS, CDR2 YFSETQ. CDR3 length equals 15 residues. In DNA, the CDR3 is TGCGCCAGCAGCTTCGGGATCGTTCTCCCCACTGAAGCTTTCTTT. Protein: CASSFGIVLPTEAFF.

The rearrangement uses TRBV11-2 and TRBJ2-7; 7 bases fit TRBD2. J lost 5 bases, V lost 5 bases, and 15 bases had no gene match. Germline CDR1 and CDR2: SGHAT and FQNNGV. The CDR3 has 16 amino acids. In nucleotides, the CDR3 is TGTGCCAGCAGCCCCATGGGGGGGGGAGTCTTCGACGAGCAGTACTTC. It specifies CASSPMGGGVFDEQYF. The whole variable domain, filled in from reference TRBV11-2 and TRBJ2-7, reads EAGVAQSPRYKIIEKRQSVAFWCNPISGHATLYWYQQILGQGPKLLIQFQNNGVVDDSQLPKDRFSAERLKGVDSTLKIQPAKLEDSAVYLCASSPMGGGVFDEQYFGPGTRLTVT.

V usage is TRBV10-1 and J usage is TRBJ2-3; 10 bases are a match to TRBD2. J was trimmed by 1 base and V by 6 bases; bases with no gene match: 13. There are 18 residues in the CDR3. Germline loops: CDR1 WNHNN, CDR2 SYGVQD (reference sequence). The CDR3 protein is CASSPTGTSDRGTDTQYF. The DNA of the CDR3 is TGCGCCAGCAGCCCCACCGGGACTAGCGATCGGGGCACAGATACGCAGTATTTT.

V is TRBV19 and J is TRBJ1-1; 7 bases are a match to TRBD1. CDR3 size: 15 residues. V was pared by 4 bases and J by 3 bases, with 8 bases of the junction left unmatched. Germline lookup yields CDR1 LNHDA and CDR2 SQIVND (reference sequence). The CDR3 DNA reads TGTGCCAGTAGTAGCCTAGGGGGCAAGGACACTGAAGCTTTCTTT. This encodes CASSSLGGKDTEAFF.

This clone showed up just once. This rearrangement joins TRBV2 to TRBJ2-1; D may be TRBD2 (5 bases). CDR1 is SNHLY and CDR2 is FYNNEI in the germline V gene. This CDR3 is built from 13 residues. V lost 6 bases, J lost 3 bases, and 9 bases lay in between. CDR3 in DNA: TGTGCCAGCAGCGACCGGGACTACAATGAGCAGTTCTTC. The encoded protein is CASSDRDYNEQFF.

V usage is TRBV7-9 and J usage is TRBJ2-5, with TRBD1 identical over 7 bases. TRBJ2-7 explains the end of the DNA better; the J call may be wrong. Germline loops: CDR1 SEHNR, CDR2 FQNEAQ (reference sequence). The CDR3 extends over 17 amino acids. Here the CDR3 DNA reads TGTGCCAGCACCGCTTATAATAGAGGGACAGCACAATACGAGCAGTACTTC. This gives the protein CASTAYNRGTAQYEQYF.

The chain carries TRBV5-1 and TRBJ1-1, with 7 bases that match TRBD1. Germline V lookup: CDR1 SGHRS, CDR2 YFSETQ. Trimming took 6 bases from V and 4 from J; bases not matched to a gene: 9. The CDR3 runs 14 residues. The CDR3 bases are TGCGCCAGCAATCTGAGACAGGGAAGCACTGAAGCTTTCTTT. Protein product: CASNLRQGSTEAFF.

CDR3 bases: TGCAGCGTTGAAGACAGACTCTACGAGCAGTACTTC. This gives the protein CSVEDRLYEQYF. The chain is built from TRBV29-1 and TRBJ2-7; D not resolved. The germline V gene has CDR1 SQVTM and CDR2 ANQGSEA. This CDR3 has 12 residues. V was cut by 0 bases and J by 3 bases, with 6 bases left in between.

This rearrangement joins TRBV4-1 to TRBJ2-1, with D possibly matching TRBD2 (6 bases). The CDR3 is made up of 19 amino acids. The germline V and J ends were trimmed by 0 bases and 7 bases, with 25 bases remaining between them. Germline V gives CDR1 MGHRA, CDR2 YSYEKL. As DNA, the CDR3 is TGCGCCAGCAGCCAAGAATCGGTAGAGAGTGGCGGGATGGGAAATGAGCAGTTCTTC. Translating it yields CASSQESVESGGMGNEQFF.

The V call is TRBV6-1, the J call TRBJ2-3; D remains unclear. The CDR3 spans 12 residues. Germline CDR1 MNHNS, CDR2 SASEGT. V was clipped by 6 bases and J by 3 bases, with 7 bases between them. Here the CDR3 reads CASSSGTDTQYF. CDR3 nucleotides: TGTGCCAGCAGCTCCGGGACAGATACGCAGTATTTT.

This clone was seen just once. V gene TRBV6-4 combines with J gene TRBJ2-1; D possibly corresponds to TRBD2 (6 bases). CDR3 length: 13 amino acids. The V end was cut by 4 bases, the J end by 7 bases, with 11 bases between. Germline CDR1 and CDR2: MRHNA and SNTAGT. CDR3 amino acids: CASSAGVENEQFF. In DNA, the CDR3 is TGTGCCAGCAGTGCGGGAGTGGAAAATGAGCAGTTCTTC.

V and J are TRBV7-6 and TRBJ2-1; TRBD2 matches 7 bases. The CDR3 contains 18 residues. V trimming: 3 bases; J trimming: 8 bases; junction bases outside the gene matches: 19. Looked up from germline, CDR1 is SGHVS and CDR2 is FNYEAQ. The CDR3 sequence is CASSFTFAGDNFFDEQFF. As DNA, the CDR3 is TGTGCCAGCAGCTTTACCTTTGCGGGAGATAACTTTTTCGATGAGCAGTTCTTC.

The chain employs TRBV20-1 and TRBJ1-1; 7 bases fit TRBD1. CDR3 size: 11 residues. Germline CDR1 is DFQATT and CDR2 is SNEGSKA (reference sequence). The CDR3 DNA reads as TGCACCACCGGGACAGCTTCTGAAGCTTTCTTT. It encodes CTTGTASEAFF.

This chain links TRBV5-8 with TRBJ2-5; TRBD1 might be the D (6 bases). This CDR3 is built from 15 residues. Germline CDR1 and CDR2: SGHTS and YDEGEE. Trimming took 4 bases from V and 2 from J, leaving 15 bases between them. The CDR3 spells CASSDKGQLQETQYF. The CDR3 DNA follows: TGTGCCAGCAGCGATAAGGGACAACTACAAGAGACCCAGTACTTC.

The chain employs TRBV15 and TRBJ2-7; 9 nucleotides agree with TRBD2. The CDR3 is 13 residues long. The germline CDR1 and CDR2 sequences are LNHNV and YYDKDF (reference sequence). The junction had 2 bases not matched to a gene; V was cut back by 2 bases and J by 6 bases. The CDR3 spells CATSRIAGVEQYF. In DNA form, the CDR3 reads TGTGCCACCAGCAGAATAGCGGGAGTCGAGCAGTACTTC.

The chain recombines TRBV6-5 with TRBJ1-5; 7 bases are shared with TRBD1. V was pared by 2 bases and J by 5 bases, with 0 bases of the junction left unmatched. Germline CDR1 is MNHEY and CDR2 is SVGAGI. This CDR3 region has 13 residues. Here the CDR3 reads CASSYTGDQPQHF. CDR3 DNA sequence: TGTGCCAGCAGTTACACAGGGGATCAGCCCCAGCATTTT.